Below are 28 T cell receptor beta chains sequenced from a single sample in a study of blood T cells in healthy people across ages. Primers used in a second PCR of roughly 7 to 11 cycles were a sample-barcoded 5' primer and a J-beta primer mix. TCRdb re-called the 5' RACE reads through MiXCR, storing one row per CDR3 protein. The sample shows around 900,000 distinct CDR3 sequences, 51% of them seen only once. Sequencing was performed on blood. The receptors come from a woman aged 55-70 years in good health.

V is TRBV7-2 and J is TRBJ2-7; D unclear. The CDR3 contains 11 residues. V shed 0 bases and J shed 7 bases, with 4 bases lying between them. Germline CDR1 and CDR2: SGHTA and FQGNSA. CDR3 loop: CASSLAQEQYF. CDR3 bases: TGTGCCAGCAGCTTAGCCCAGGAGCAGTACTTC.

The gene calls are TRBV10-3 and TRBJ2-7; D is perhaps TRBD2 (5 bases). CDR1 and CDR2 (germline): ENHRY, SYGVKD. Trimming left V 2 bases short and J 0 bases short, with 5 bases between. The CDR3 length is 13 residues. The CDR3 region is CAISERGSYEQYF. CDR3 coding DNA: TGTGCCATCAGTGAGCGGGGCTCCTACGAGCAGTACTTC.

This clonotype came up a few times. The rearrangement links TRBV7-9 to TRBJ2-7, with D tentatively TRBD2 (6 bases). The CDR3 consists of 13 residues. Between the trimmed V and J ends, which lost 7 bases and 5 bases, there was a span of 15 bases. Per the germline V gene, CDR1 is SEHNR and CDR2 is FQNEAQ (reference sequence). CDR3 region: CASTMLAKDEQYF. CDR3 coding DNA: TGTGCCAGCACGATGCTAGCGAAGGACGAGCAGTACTTC.

A remark on this clonotype: An end of the junction differs from the germline gene, which may be a read error. In DNA form, the CDR3 reads TGCGCCAGCAGCCCTCCCTTCTGGGGGAAGGGCACCGGGGGGCTGTTTTTT. As protein: CASSPPFWGKGTGGLFF. The rearrangement uses TRBV4-1 and TRBJ2-2; a possible D gene is TRBD2 (6 bases). Germline lookup yields CDR1 MGHRA and CDR2 YSYEKL. The CDR3 has 17 residues.

This clonotype was recorded once. The chain couples TRBV3-1 to TRBJ2-2; D uncertain. The germline V gene encodes CDR1 LGHDT and CDR2 YNNKEL (reference sequence). The germline V and J ends were trimmed by 0 bases and 8 bases, with 10 bases remaining between them. The CDR3 is 14 residues long. In DNA, the CDR3 is TGTGCCAGCAGCCAAGAGTCGCAGTGGGGGGAGCTGTTTTTT. Amino acid sequence: CASSQESQWGELFF.

This clonotype showed up many times. The V call is TRBV20-1, the J call TRBJ2-2; perhaps TRBD2 as D (7 bases). Per the germline V gene, CDR1 is DFQATT and CDR2 is SNEGSKA (reference sequence). The germline V and J ends were trimmed by 1 base and 3 bases, with 9 bases remaining between them. The CDR3 loop spans 14 amino acids. In DNA form, the CDR3 reads TGCAGTGCTAGAGTAGGGGGGGACACCGGGGAGCTGTTTTTT. It yields the protein CSARVGGDTGELFF.

The V and J genes are TRBV20-1 and TRBJ2-1, with 11 positions matching TRBD2. The germline CDR1 and CDR2 sequences are DFQATT and SNEGSKA (reference sequence). V gave up 6 bases and J gave up 5 bases; unmatched junction bases: 12. The CDR3 has 16 amino acids. The CDR3 is CSAATSSGGADNEQFF. The DNA for the CDR3 is TGCAGTGCCGCTACTAGTAGCGGGGGGGCAGACAATGAGCAGTTCTTC.

This clonotype was picked up a small number of times. J is TRBJ2-3 and V is TRBV3-1; 9 nucleotides line up with TRBD1. This CDR3 comprises 16 residues. With V trimmed by 4 bases and J by 1 base, 6 bases remained unmatched. The germline V gene has CDR1 LGHDT and CDR2 YNNKEL (reference sequence). CDR3 nucleotide sequence: TGTGCCAGCAGCCGTGGGGACAGGGAGGGCACAGATACGCAGTATTTT. Translation gives CASSRGDREGTDTQYF.

This clonotype was observed a few times. The chain joins TRBV6-5 to TRBJ2-7; D remains ambiguous. CDR1 is MNHEY and CDR2 is SVGAGI in the germline V gene. Trimming shortened V by 0 bases and J by 7 bases, and 13 bases separated the two germline ends. This CDR3 is built from 14 residues. The CDR3 DNA reads TGTGCCAGCAGTTACTCGACCAGTAACAATGAGCAGTACTTC. It encodes CASSYSTSNNEQYF.

The CDR3 loop reads CASSPGTGMDTQYF. The CDR3 DNA follows: TGTGCCAGCTCACCCGGGACAGGGATGGATACGCAGTATTTT. This sequence joins TRBV18 and TRBJ2-3; 9 nucleotides align to TRBD1. Germline-derived CDR1 and CDR2 are KGHSH and LQKENI. J was trimmed by 6 bases and V by 3 bases; bases with no gene match: 4. The CDR3 loop spans 14 amino acids.

V gene TRBV28 combines with J gene TRBJ2-6; 7 bases are a match to TRBD1. The ends lost 6 bases at V and 0 bases at J; junction bases unmatched: 8. The germline V gene encodes CDR1 MDHEN and CDR2 SYDVKM. The CDR3 contains 17 residues. CDR3 in DNA: TGTGCCAGCAGCCTGACAGGGAAAATCTCTGGGGCCAACGTCCTGACTTTC. Protein: CASSLTGKISGANVLTF.

The chain employs TRBV4-1 and TRBJ2-7; D gene unclear. The CDR3 contains 15 residues. Deletions cut 0 bases from V and 2 bases from J, with 11 bases between. Germline V gene sequence: CDR1 MGHRA, CDR2 YSYEKL. CDR3 bases: TGCGCCAGCAGCCAAGAGGGTTACGGAACCTACGAGCAGTACTTC. Translation gives CASSQEGYGTYEQYF.

The rearrangement uses TRBV4-1 and TRBJ2-1, with 8 positions matching TRBD2. With V trimmed by 0 bases and J by 6 bases, 4 bases remained unmatched. Looked up from germline, CDR1 is MGHRA and CDR2 is YSYEKL. There are 15 residues in the CDR3. The CDR3 sequence: CASSQEAGVANEQFF. The CDR3 DNA reads as TGCGCCAGCAGCCAAGAAGCGGGAGTAGCCAATGAGCAGTTCTTC.

V gene TRBV4-1 combines with J gene TRBJ2-7, with D tentatively TRBD1 or TRBD2 (5 bases each). V was shortened by 0 bases and J by 2 bases, with 11 bases between the two germline ends. The CDR3 length is 15 residues. From germline, CDR1 is MGHRA and CDR2 YSYEKL. DNA for the CDR3: TGCGCCAGCAGCCAAGAGAGGCAGGGACCCTACGAGCAGTACTTC. This sequence encodes CASSQERQGPYEQYF.

This chain links TRBV18 with TRBJ2-5; D ambiguous. The CDR3 totals 12 residues. The ends were cut back, 8 bases at V and 0 bases at J, with 7 bases in the middle. In germline, CDR1 is KGHSH, CDR2 LQKENI. CDR3 protein: CASHSDQETQYF. CDR3 nucleotides: TGTGCCAGCCATAGTGACCAAGAGACCCAGTACTTC.

V usage is TRBV9 and J usage is TRBJ1-1; TRBD1 agrees at 7 bases. CDR1 is SGDLS, CDR2 YYNGEE, per germline. The CDR3 sequence is 14 residues long. The V gene end was trimmed by 3 bases and the J gene end by 8 bases; junction bases not matched to a gene: 10. The CDR3, as DNA: TGTGCCAGCAGCGCAGACAGGGTAGGATCCGAAGCTTTCTTT. Encoded protein: CASSADRVGSEAFF.

The chain employs TRBV9 and TRBJ2-1; a possible D gene is TRBD2 (6 bases). CDR1 and CDR2 from the germline V gene are SGDLS and YYNGEE. Trimming left V 3 bases short and J 5 bases short, with 12 bases between. The CDR3 has 14 residues. The chain's CDR3 is CASSATGTHNEQFF. The CDR3 DNA sequence: TGTGCCAGCAGCGCGACCGGGACTCACAATGAGCAGTTCTTC.

The V gene is TRBV29-1, the J gene TRBJ2-5, with 16 nucleotides matching TRBD2. Losses at the gene ends were 3 bases for V and 9 bases for J; bases not matched to a gene: 1. The CDR3 length is 13 residues. Germline loops: CDR1 SQVTM, CDR2 ANQGSEA. CDR3 protein: CSVDGTSGRAQYF. CDR3 in DNA: TGCAGCGTTGACGGGACTAGCGGGAGGGCCCAGTACTTC.

This clonotype was detected a few times. The CDR3, as DNA: TGTGCCAGCAGCCCCCCAGGCAGGGGGCAAGAGACCCAGTACTTC. Translation: CASSPPGRGQETQYF. The chain recombines TRBV13 with TRBJ2-5; 7 nucleotides line up with TRBD1. V lost 5 bases to trimming and J lost 2 bases; unmatched junction nucleotides: 8. This CDR3 is built from 15 residues. In germline, CDR1 is PRHDT, CDR2 FYEKMQ (reference sequence).

Only a few counts were recorded for this clonotype. The rearrangement links TRBV7-2 to TRBJ2-7; D unclear. V lost 5 bases and J 0 bases, leaving 14 bases between the germline ends. CDR1 and CDR2 (germline): SGHTA, FQGNSA. CDR3 length: 15 residues. This CDR3 reads CASSLLSASSYEQYF. The DNA of the CDR3 is TGTGCCAGCAGCCTTCTTTCGGCCAGCTCCTACGAGCAGTACTTC.

This clonotype was seen only once. This rearrangement joins TRBV2 to TRBJ2-7, with 7 bases aligning to TRBD1. The ends lost 10 bases at V and 0 bases at J; junction bases unmatched: 9. The germline CDR1 and CDR2 sequences are SNHLY and FYNNEI. The CDR3 loop spans 14 amino acids. The CDR3 nucleotides are TGTGCCACGGGTAGGGACAGCAGCTCCTACGAGCAGTACTTC. It specifies CATGRDSSSYEQYF.

The chain couples TRBV12-3 or TRBV12-4 to TRBJ2-4, with 7 bases fitting TRBD1. The CDR3 is 14 amino acids. V trimming: 6 bases; J trimming: 7 bases; junction bases outside the gene matches: 9. DNA for the CDR3: TGTGCCAGCAGGGGAACAGGGGTTGGGAACATTCAGTACTTC. It yields the protein CASRGTGVGNIQYF.

In its sample, this clonotype was seen many times. The chain combines TRBV4-1 with TRBJ2-3, with D tentatively TRBD1 (5 bases). The V end lost 4 bases, the J end lost 2 bases, and 7 bases lay between the germline ends. The CDR3 extends over 13 amino acids. Looked up from germline, CDR1 is MGHRA and CDR2 is YSYEKL. The CDR3 protein is CASSPGNTDTQYF. CDR3 DNA sequence: TGCGCCAGCAGCCCAGGGAACACAGATACGCAGTATTTT.

This clonotype was seen a few times. This chain uses TRBV2 with TRBJ2-5, with TRBD1 as a possible D gene (6 bases). V was trimmed by 6 bases and J by 5 bases, leaving 19 bases between them. Germline-derived CDR1 and CDR2 are SNHLY and FYNNEI. The CDR3 is 15 residues long. The CDR3 DNA follows: TGTGCCAGCAGAACCCAAAGAGGGGGAACCGAGACCCAGTACTTC. It is translated as CASRTQRGGTETQYF.

This clonotype turned up a few times. The chain employs TRBV5-4 and TRBJ2-7; TRBD2 agrees at 10 bases. The V gene's germline CDR1 is SGHNT and CDR2 YYREEE (reference sequence). This CDR3 spans 15 amino acids. The ends lost 4 bases at V and 2 bases at J; junction bases unmatched: 6. CDR3 protein: CASSTGLAEAYEQYF. DNA of the CDR3: TGTGCCAGCAGCACCGGACTAGCGGAAGCCTACGAGCAGTACTTC.

The V gene is TRBV10-3, the J gene TRBJ2-7, with 7 positions matching TRBD2. The J segment lost 7 bases and the V segment lost 4 bases, leaving 19 bases of the junction unmatched. The CDR3 runs to 17 residues. Germline V CDR1 and CDR2: ENHRY, SYGVKD. The CDR3 DNA reads TGTGCCATCAGTGCCTACCTGGAGGCGGGAGCCAGTGATGAGCAGTACTTC. It codes for CAISAYLEAGASDEQYF.

This clonotype appeared a few times. The CDR3 loop is CASSYSGQSTDTQYF. The CDR3 coding sequence is TGTGCCAGCAGTTACTCAGGGCAGAGCACAGATACGCAGTATTTT. The chain is built from TRBV6-6 and TRBJ2-3; D gene unclear. Germline values: CDR1 MNHNY, CDR2 SVGAGI (reference sequence). The length of the CDR3 is 15 residues. Trimming cost V 0 bases and J 0 bases, with 7 bases left between them.

The chain employs TRBV5-1 and TRBJ2-1, with 7 bases matching TRBD2. Germline V gene data show CDR1 as SGHRS and CDR2 as YFSETQ. Trimming took 7 bases from V and 4 from J; bases not matched to a gene: 14. CDR3 length: 16 amino acids. CDR3 amino acids: CASGGRGRPPYNEQFF. In DNA form, the CDR3 reads TGCGCCAGCGGGGGGAGGGGACGCCCCCCTTACAATGAGCAGTTCTTC.